A single sample is the source of the 9 T cell receptor beta chains below, sequenced in a study of T cell repertoires in cytomegalovirus infection. TCRdb reprocessed the reads with MiXCR, giving one entry per CDR3 protein. This sample carries over 450,000 distinct CDR3 sequences, roughly 12% of them seen once, and the ten largest clones take about 10%. The specimen was PBMCs. The receptors were sampled from a human donor in good health (CMV status not recorded). Some clones in this sample may be carry-over from other donors' samples.

This clonotype was seen only a few times. V usage is TRBV28 and J usage is TRBJ2-7, with 11 bases matching TRBD2. Germline assignment: CDR1 MDHEN and CDR2 SYDVKM. The CDR3 covers 16 residues. V lost 2 bases to trimming and J lost 5 bases; unmatched junction nucleotides: 8. CDR3 residues: CASSLTSGSTFHEQYF. CDR3 sequence (DNA): TGTGCCAGCAGTTTAACTAGCGGGAGCACGTTCCACGAGCAGTACTTC. Looking up the rest from reference TRBV28 and TRBJ2-7 gives the full variable domain: DVKVTQSSRYLVKRTGEKVFLECVQDMDHENMFWYRQDPGLGLRLIYFSYDVKMKEKGDIPEGYSVSREKKERFSLILESASTNQTSMYLCASSLTSGSTFHEQYFGPGTRLTVT.

This clonotype was seen many times. The chain joins TRBV2 to TRBJ2-1; TRBD2 might be the D (6 bases). The CDR3 loop spans 14 amino acids. The germline V and J ends were trimmed by 6 bases and 8 bases, with 17 bases remaining between them. Germline CDR1 reads SNHLY; CDR2 reads FYNNEI. The CDR3 region is CASRPGLRDDEQFF. CDR3 DNA sequence: TGTGCCAGCAGGCCGGGACTCCGGGACGATGAGCAGTTCTTC.

This clonotype was observed at least ten times. The rearrangement links TRBV7-3 to TRBJ1-6, with D possibly matching TRBD1 (5 bases). Trimming took 2 bases from V and 11 from J, leaving 19 bases between them. Germline V gives CDR1 SGHTA, CDR2 FQGTGA. This CDR3 comprises 16 residues. In DNA, the CDR3 is TGTGCCAGCAGCTTAGTCCCCCCGGGGCCTGGGGCACCCCTCCACTTT. This codes for CASSLVPPGPGAPLHF.

The J gene is TRBJ2-2, the V gene TRBV5-1; TRBD1 matches at 7 bases. The germline CDR1 and CDR2 sequences are SGHRS and YFSETQ. This CDR3 is 16 amino acids long. The V and J ends lost 4 bases and 6 bases, in that order; junction bases with no gene match: 12. CDR3 nucleotide sequence: TGCGCCAGCAGCCGGACGACAGGGCCTCTCCCCGGGGAGCTGTTTTTT. Its protein product is CASSRTTGPLPGELFF.

This clonotype was seen many times. This chain connects TRBV5-4 to TRBJ2-4; 8 bases align to TRBD1. Germline CDR1 SGHNT, CDR2 YYREEE (reference sequence). CDR3 size: 14 residues. Trimming took 4 bases from V and 5 from J; bases not matched to a gene: 5. The CDR3 DNA follows: TGTGCCAGCAGCGTGACAGGGGAGGAAAACATTCAGTACTTC. Amino acid sequence: CASSVTGEENIQYF.

This clonotype has a count of ten or more. This chain uses TRBV12-3 or TRBV12-4 with TRBJ1-2; 7 bases fit TRBD1. Losses at the gene ends were 6 bases for V and 7 bases for J; bases not matched to a gene: 11. The CDR3 extends over 14 amino acids. CDR3 bases: TGTGCCAGCAGCAAGAAAGGGACAGTGTTTGGCTACACCTTC. This codes for CASSKKGTVFGYTF.

Concerning this clonotype itself: This may be a read error: a much more frequent sequence differs by one nucleotide. This CDR3 is CSAALRLKNTEAFF. The CDR3, as DNA: TGCAGTGCTGCATTGAGACTGAAGAACACTGAAGCTTTCTTT. The chain has TRBV20-1 and TRBJ1-1; no clear D. The CDR3 extends over 14 amino acids. The V gene's germline CDR1 is DFQATT and CDR2 SNEGSKA (reference sequence). Trimming removed 5 bases from V and 1 base from J, with 14 bases in between.

This clonotype has ten or more counts. The chain uses TRBV12-3 or TRBV12-4 and TRBJ2-6; TRBD2 matches at 7 bases. The V gene end was trimmed by 8 bases and the J gene end by 3 bases; junction bases not matched to a gene: 7. CDR3 length equals 15 residues. CDR3 amino acids: CASGLSGFGANVLTF. CDR3 in DNA: TGTGCCAGCGGACTTAGCGGGTTTGGGGCCAACGTCCTGACTTTC.

Ten or more counts support this clonotype. The CDR3 DNA is TGCAGCGTTCGGCGGGCGGGGCGCGAAGCTTTCTTT. Translating it yields CSVRRAGREAFF. The chain links TRBV29-1 to TRBJ1-1; tentative D call: TRBD1 (5 bases). The ends were cut back, 5 bases at V and 8 bases at J, with 15 bases in the middle. CDR1 SQVTM and CDR2 ANQGSEA come from the germline V gene. CDR3 length: 12 residues. The full variable domain, its missing parts supplied by reference TRBV29-1 and TRBJ1-1, is SAVISQKPSRDICQRGTSLTIQCQVDSQVTMMFWYRQQPGQSLTLIATANQGSEATYESGFVIDKFPISRPNLTFSTLTVSNMSPEDSSIYLCSVRRAGREAFFGQGTRLTVV.